This T cell receptor (beta chain) is drawn from a study of early T cells in non-severe SARS-CoV-2 infection. Background on the study: The sequenced material was bulk RNA from unsorted whole blood, and its chains were unpaired.

Worth noting for this clonotype: Its antigen is not identified.

Study findings and constraints: Missing private and CD4 specificities, VDJdb matching favored anti-spike CD8 responses.

Germline V CDR1 and CDR2: SGHDT, YYEEEE. With 3 bases clipped from V and 7 bases from J, the junction kept 9 bases outside the gene matches. The CDR3 is 15 residues long. Unique molecular identifier tags were affixed to discrete cDNA molecules. Each CDR3 protein gets one entry after TCRdb re-called the 5' RACE reads with MiXCR. The sample consists of 50,000 to 60,000 distinct CDR3 sequences, 7% to 10% of them appearing once. The TCR originated in an adult who was a healthcare worker with PCR-confirmed SARS-CoV-2 infection or an uninfected control (not recorded which). V gene TRBV5-6 combines with J gene TRBJ2-2; 7 bases line up with TRBD1. The sample taken for sequencing was whole blood. CDR3 sequence reads: CASSSDRVVGGELFF. The CDR3 DNA sequence: TGTGCCAGCAGCTCCGACAGGGTCGTAGGCGGGGAGCTGTTTTTT. The full variable domain, rest sourced from reference TRBV5-6 and TRBJ2-2, is DAGVTQSPTHLIKTRGQQVTLRCSPKSGHDTVSWYQQALGQGPQFIFQYYEEEERQRGNFPDRFSGHQFPNYSSELNVNALLLGDSALYLCASSSDRVVGGELFFGEGSRLTVL.